This entry lists 14 T cell receptor beta chains sequenced from one sample in a study of Graves' ophthalmopathy and Graves' hyperthyroidism. Transcripts of RNA were the source for amplifying TCR beta CDR3 regions. The first-round RT-PCR employed HTBI primers together with the Qiagen OneStep RT-PCR kit. A multiplex PCR was then performed as the second round. TCRdb processed the multiplex PCR reads anew with MiXCR; each CDR3 protein has one entry. The table lists around 520,000 distinct CDR3 sequences, less than 40% of them singletons. Sequenced: peripheral blood or thyroid tissue (not recorded which). These receptors were obtained from an adult man with Graves' hyperthyroidism.

V usage is TRBV6-1 and J usage is TRBJ2-7; 9 positions match TRBD1. The germline V gene encodes CDR1 MNHNS and CDR2 SASEGT. The V and J ends lost 7 bases and 3 bases, in that order; junction bases with no gene match: 13. The CDR3 length is 16 residues. In DNA, the CDR3 is TGTGCCAGCATCCAAGGGGTGACAGGGGGAAACTACGAGCAGTACTTC. This codes for CASIQGVTGGNYEQYF.

This clonotype appeared a few times. The V gene is TRBV2, the J gene TRBJ2-7; maybe TRBD1 (6 bases). In germline, CDR1 is SNHLY, CDR2 FYNNEI. V was trimmed by 9 bases and J by 2 bases, leaving 20 bases between them. This CDR3 comprises 15 residues. The CDR3 nucleotides read TGTGCCAGTCTAGGGGGACGTAGTTCCACCTACGAGCAGTACTTC. Its translation: CASLGGRSSTYEQYF.

Regarding this clonotype: At one of its ends the junction is not consistent with the germline gene, which may arise from a read error. The CDR3, as DNA: TGCGCCAGCAGCCGACTAGCGGGGGACGAAGCTTTCTTT. Translation gives CASSRLAGDEAFF. The chain joins TRBV7-9 to TRBJ1-1; weak D call: TRBD1 (5 bases). The CDR3 has 13 amino acids. Germline V gene lookup returns CDR1 SEHNR and CDR2 FQNEAQ (reference sequence).

The table lists this clonotype with a few counts. The chain couples TRBV7-9 to TRBJ1-1; D perhaps matches TRBD1 (5 bases). Deletions cut 5 bases from V and 5 bases from J, with 12 bases between. The CDR3 sequence is 13 residues long. Germline values: CDR1 SEHNR, CDR2 FQNEAQ (reference sequence). The CDR3 here is CASSTQGWTEAFF. The CDR3 region has the DNA TGTGCCAGCAGCACTCAGGGATGGACTGAAGCTTTCTTT.

The chain has TRBV6-5 and TRBJ1-1, with 7 nucleotides matching TRBD1. V trimming: 6 bases; J trimming: 7 bases; junction bases outside the gene matches: 17. CDR3 size: 16 residues. Germline lookup yields CDR1 MNHEY and CDR2 SVGAGI. The DNA of the CDR3 is TGTGCCAGCAGAATGACAGGGATGGAGTTAGTAGGTGAAGCTTTCTTT. Its protein is CASRMTGMELVGEAFF.

The chain employs TRBV11-2 and TRBJ1-3; the match to TRBD1 covers 8 bases. CDR3 length equals 15 residues. CDR1 SGHAT and CDR2 FQNNGV come from the germline V gene. V lost 3 bases to trimming and J lost 7 bases; unmatched junction nucleotides: 8. Here the CDR3 DNA reads TGTGCCAGCAGCTTTCGGGACAGGAACGGTAACACCATATATTTT. It translates to CASSFRDRNGNTIYF.

The V call is TRBV4-2, the J call TRBJ2-7; D is perhaps TRBD1 (6 bases). Per the germline V gene, CDR1 is LGHNA and CDR2 is YNFKEQ. The germline V and J ends were trimmed by 4 bases and 0 bases, with 16 bases remaining between them. The CDR3 length is 16 residues. The CDR3 here is CASSRGRASSSYEQYF. In DNA, the CDR3 is TGTGCCAGCAGCCGGGGGCGGGCTAGCAGCTCCTACGAGCAGTACTTC.

This clonotype occurred once. V usage is TRBV12-3 or TRBV12-4 and J usage is TRBJ1-1; maybe TRBD1 (5 bases). V lost 3 bases, J lost 10 bases, and 15 bases lay in between. CDR3 length equals 13 residues. CDR3 nucleotide sequence: TGTGCCAGCAGTTTGTCTGTGGGGACGAGAGCTTTCTTT. Its translation is CASSLSVGTRAFF.

The V gene is TRBV5-4, the J gene TRBJ1-2; 7 bases agree with TRBD1. Germline-derived CDR1 and CDR2 are SGHNT and YYREEE (reference sequence). This CDR3 spans 15 amino acids. Losses at the gene ends were 4 bases for V and 0 bases for J; bases not matched to a gene: 6. In nucleotides, the CDR3 is TGTGCCAGCAGCCGAGCGGGACAGACTAACTATGGCTACACCTTC. This translates into CASSRAGQTNYGYTF.

The rearrangement joins TRBV3-1 to TRBJ1-5; 9 bases match TRBD1. With 4 bases clipped from V and 3 bases from J, the junction kept 4 bases outside the gene matches. Germline V gene data show CDR1 as LGHDT and CDR2 as YNNKEL (reference sequence). This CDR3 comprises 15 residues. The CDR3 nucleotides read TGTGCCAGCAGCCCTGGGGACAGGGTCAATCAGCCCCAGCATTTT. This sequence encodes CASSPGDRVNQPQHF. The full variable domain, its missing parts supplied by reference TRBV3-1 and TRBJ1-5, is DTAVSQTPKYLVTQMGNDKSIKCEQNLGHDTMYWYKQDSKKFLKIMFSYNNKELIINETVPNRFSPKSPDKAHLNLHINSLELGDSAVYFCASSPGDRVNQPQHFGDGTRLSIL.

This clonotype came up many times. This chain joins TRBV6-9 and TRBJ2-7, with D possibly TRBD1 on 6 matching bases. The CDR3 is 12 amino acids. Germline loops: CDR1 MNHGY, CDR2 SVAAGI. V lost 6 bases and J 7 bases, leaving 13 bases between the germline ends. The CDR3 reads CASRTDRSEQYF. The CDR3 DNA reads TGTGCCAGCAGGACAGACAGGTCAGAGCAGTACTTC.

This rearrangement joins TRBV20-1 to TRBJ1-2; 7 bases align to TRBD1. Germline V gene sequence: CDR1 DFQATT, CDR2 SNEGSKA (reference sequence). Germline trimming cut 7 bases from V and 4 bases from J; bases unmatched to any gene: 9. The CDR3 extends over 13 amino acids. CDR3 amino acids: CSVGSTGAYGYTF. The CDR3 DNA follows: TGCAGTGTTGGCTCAACAGGGGCCTATGGCTACACCTTC.

In the case of this clonotype: Being one base from a much bigger clone, this may be a read error. The chain recombines TRBV24-1 with TRBJ2-5; no definite D call. The germline V gene has CDR1 KGHDR and CDR2 SFDVKD. There are 15 residues in the CDR3. This CDR3 is CATSGLSTGQETRYF. The CDR3 region has the DNA TGTGCCACCAGTGGTTTGTCCACGGGCCAAGAGACCCGGTACTTC.

This chain connects TRBV7-9 to TRBJ1-1; possible D gene TRBD1, 5 bases. The CDR3 has 17 amino acids. The V and J ends lost 5 bases and 0 bases respectively, with 19 bases between them. CDR1 is SEHNR, CDR2 FQNEAQ, per germline (reference sequence). CDR3 in amino acids: CASSQDWGGSLNTEAFF. In DNA form, the CDR3 reads TGTGCCAGCAGCCAAGATTGGGGGGGTAGTCTGAACACTGAAGCTTTCTTT.